This is a list of T cell receptor beta chains from one sample in a study of response to subunit inactivated influenza vaccine. From the RT-PCR reads, TCRdb called clonotypes with MiXCR, one entry per CDR3 protein. The sample includes fewer than 600,000 distinct CDR3 sequences, roughly 7.9% seen only once; the top ten take about 12%. Specimen: PBMCs from blood, collected around 25 months after vaccination. Source of these receptors: a man between 50 and 69 years old who received an inactivated influenza vaccine. Both conserved end residues are part of each CDR3. The D gene is left open where the match is weak. The size entry is marked missing in some rows and otherwise reads once, few, many or a size class.

.,.,TRBJ1-6,TRBV25-1,CASGDNSPLHF,TGTGCCAGCGGAGACAATTCACCCCTCCACTTT
few,TRBD2,TRBJ2-1,TRBV12-3/TRBV12-4,CASSLLGGGASEQFF,TGTGCCAGCAGCCTACTGGGCGGGGGGGCCTCTGAGCAGTTCTTC
many,.,TRBJ2-5,TRBV3-1,CASSQELGKTQYF,TGTGCCAGCAGCCAAGAGCTAGGAAAGACCCAGTACTTC
.,.,TRBJ2-3,TRBV5-6,CASSWGVGDTQYF,TGTGCCAGCAGCTGGGGGGTTGGAGATACGCAGTATTTT
.,.,TRBJ2-2,TRBV7-8,CASSARSFGDWDTGELFF,TGTGCCAGCAGCGCCCGAAGTTTCGGAGATTGGGACACCGGGGAGCTGTTTTTT
.,.,TRBJ1-1,TRBV9,CASSVSGLTEAFF,TGTGCCAGCAGCGTATCGGGGCTCACTGAAGCTTTCTTT
many,TRBD2,TRBJ2-1,TRBV12-3/TRBV12-4,CASRQSGTSLRINEQFF,TGTGCCAGCAGACAATCCGGGACTAGCCTAAGAATCAATGAGCAGTTCTTC
.,.,TRBJ1-5,TRBV27,CASFGTYGQPQHF,TGTGCCAGCTTCGGGACTTATGGTCAGCCCCAGCATTTT
.,TRBD1,TRBJ1-6,TRBV14,CASSRQTGAGSPLHF,TGTGCCAGCAGCCGCCAGACAGGGGCAGGGTCTCCCCTCCACTTT
.,TRBD2,TRBJ2-7,TRBV2,CASSEAGVAGIEYF,TGTGCCAGCAGTGAGGCCGGGGTAGCGGGAATAGAGTACTTC
many,TRBD2,TRBJ2-7,TRBV27,CANLSGGHSYEQYF,TGTGCCAACTTAAGCGGGGGGCACTCCTACGAGCAGTACTTC
.,.,TRBJ2-3,TRBV11-2,CASSLGTLGTDTQYF,TGTGCCAGCAGCTTAGGGACCTTGGGCACAGATACGCAGTATTTT
few,.,TRBJ1-6,TRBV30,CAWSVPLGQYNSPLHF,TGTGCCTGGAGTGTACCTTTAGGTCAATATAATTCACCCCTCCACTTT
.,TRBD1,TRBJ2-7,TRBV10-1,CASRPSDRDEQYF,TGCGCCAGCAGACCCTCGGACAGGGACGAGCAGTACTTC
many,TRBD1,TRBJ2-3,TRBV11-2,CASSRQGSSTDTQYF,TGTGCCAGCAGCCGACAGGGTTCTAGCACAGATACGCAGTATTTT
few,.,TRBJ1-5,TRBV10-1,CASSEGNHQPQHF,TGCGCCAGCAGTGAAGGCAACCATCAGCCCCAGCATTTT
many,.,TRBJ2-4,TRBV3-1,CASSQERLAKNIQYF,TGTGCCAGCAGCCAAGAGCGACTAGCCAAAAACATTCAGTACTTC
few,TRBD2,TRBJ2-5,TRBV2,CASSVISGSHQETQYF,TGTGCCAGCAGTGTGATTAGCGGGAGTCACCAAGAGACCCAGTACTTC
.,TRBD2,TRBJ2-3,TRBV3-1,CACSYTAGGPSTDTQYF,TGTGCCTGCAGCTACACAGCGGGGGGGCCGAGCACAGATACGCAGTATTTT
.,.,TRBJ2-4,TRBV7-6,CASSVVANGNIQYF,TGTGCCAGCAGCGTCGTGGCAAATGGAAACATTCAGTACTTC